This is a list of T cell receptor beta chains from one sample in a study of blood T cells in healthy people across ages. TCRdb recomputed calls from the 5' RACE reads with MiXCR, one row per CDR3 protein. The sample contains some 760,000 distinct CDR3 sequences, 25% of which appear only once. The same sample was also used in a study of T cells of mothers and their children.

The sequenced sample was blood. These receptors all come from a boy younger than 18 in good health. The CDR3 runs from the conserved cysteine through the conserved F or W. A D gene is named only where the DNA matches it firmly. Part of the rows lack a size; the others show once, few, many or a class for expanded clones.

TGCAGTGCTAGAGACCCGGGACTAGCGGGAGTTACCTACGAGCAGTACTTC | CSARDPGLAGVTYEQYF | few | TRBD2 | TRBJ2-7 | TRBV20-1
TGTGCCATCAGTGCCCTGGGAGCGGGGGAGCCCACTTACGAGCAGTACTTC | CAISALGAGEPTYEQYF | . | TRBD2 | TRBJ2-7 | TRBV10-3
TGTGCCAGCAGTTTAGAAGTCAGGTGGGGACAGCGAACGAACACTGAAGCTTTCTTT | CASSLEVRWGQRTNTEAFF | few | TRBD1 | TRBJ1-1 | TRBV28
TGTGCCAGCAGTGACTCCGGGACTACCTACAATGAGCAGTTCTTC | CASSDSGTTYNEQFF | few | TRBD2 | TRBJ2-1 | TRBV6-4
TGTGCCAGCAGCTTAGATCTTGGGCTATCAGAGACCCAGTACTTC | CASSLDLGLSETQYF | . | . | TRBJ2-5 | TRBV11-2
TGCAGCGTGCTGAGACAGGCCAGATATGGCTACACCTTC | CSVLRQARYGYTF | . | . | TRBJ1-2 | TRBV29-1
TGTGCCAGCAGCCTAGGACAGGTGCTCCAAGAGACCCAGTACTTC | CASSLGQVLQETQYF | . | TRBD1 | TRBJ2-5 | TRBV5-6
TGTGCCAGCAGCTTAAATTACGGCAGGGACTACGAGCAGTACTTC | CASSLNYGRDYEQYF | few | . | TRBJ2-7 | TRBV7-2
TGTGCCGGCAGCCCCCATTGCGGGGGGGCCGGGGAGACCCAGTACTTC | CAGSPHCGGAGETQYF | few | TRBD2 | TRBJ2-5 | TRBV7-2
TGTGCCAGCGGACTAACAGACCTCCGGGAGACCCAGTACTTC | CASGLTDLRETQYF | few | . | TRBJ2-5 | TRBV7-9